This section outlines one T cell receptor beta chain sequence together with its context. Its specificity is not known. Libraries were prepared by immunoSEQ multiplex PCR; TCRdb keeps only in-frame clonotypes and omits some of them. The sample has 36,000 or so clones, around 73% seen once; the top ten hold around a fifth. These data originate in a study of OX40 agonist ivuxolimab in advanced cancers. Whole-study results and caveats: Expanded peripheral T cell antigen specificity was not determined.

This CDR3 has 13 residues. V lost 3 bases to trimming and J lost 4 bases, with 7 bases between them. The germline V gene encodes CDR1 MDHEN and CDR2 SYDVKM. This material consisted of CD4+ or CD8+ T cells sorted from blood, taken in a trial of the OX40 agonist ivuxolimab. The chain recombines TRBV28 with TRBJ2-1; D is undetermined. The TCR was taken from an adult with an advanced solid tumor such as melanoma, head and neck, liver or kidney cancer. CDR3 residues: CASSFPFYNEQFF. For the CDR3, the DNA is TGTGCCAGCAGTTTCCCTTTTTACAATGAGCAGTTCTTC.